The 23 T cell receptor beta chains in this list originate from one sample, sequenced in a study of neurological immune-mediated disorders. TCRdb re-analysed the 5' RACE reads in MiXCR, keeping a single row per CDR3 protein. The sample includes tens of thousands of distinct CDR3 sequences, approximately 3% of them seen just once. What was sequenced was PBMCs. These receptors all come from a woman in her forties or fifties with multiple sclerosis.

This clonotype was picked up many times. The chain uses TRBV7-9 and TRBJ2-5; no reliable D call. CDR3 length: 15 amino acids. V was cut by 4 bases and J by 4 bases, with 16 bases left in between. Germline V lookup: CDR1 SEHNR, CDR2 FQNEAQ (reference sequence). DNA of the CDR3: TGTGCCAGCAGCTCCCCCACAAGGGCCGTAGAGACCCAGTACTTC. It translates to CASSSPTRAVETQYF.

There are many counts of this clonotype. This rearrangement joins TRBV7-2 to TRBJ2-2; D remains ambiguous. CDR1 SGHTA and CDR2 FQGNSA come from the germline V gene. Trimming left V 2 bases short and J 7 bases short, with 5 bases between. The CDR3 is 12 residues long. CDR3 region: CASSLKVGELFF. DNA for the CDR3: TGTGCCAGCAGCTTAAAGGTCGGGGAGCTGTTTTTT.

There are many counts of this clonotype. The V and J genes are TRBV5-1 and TRBJ2-5; 9 bases line up with TRBD2. Germline V gene data show CDR1 as SGHRS and CDR2 as YFSETQ. V dropped 4 bases and J dropped 5; count of bases not matched to a gene: 6. The CDR3 is 14 amino acids. This CDR3 reads CASSHPSGEETQYF. The DNA for the CDR3 is TGCGCCAGCAGCCACCCTAGCGGGGAGGAGACCCAGTACTTC.

By sample share, this clonotype is medium-sized. The rearrangement uses TRBV29-1 and TRBJ2-7; 12 positions match TRBD2. CDR1 SQVTM and CDR2 ANQGSEA come from the germline V gene. This CDR3 has 15 amino acids. Trimming cost V 7 bases and J 4 bases; bases outside gene matches: 11. CDR3 loop: CSATTSGGSIYEQYV. The CDR3 DNA sequence: TGCAGCGCCACGACTAGCGGGGGCTCTATTTACGAGCAGTACGTC.

This clonotype was detected ten times or more. V and J are TRBV20-1 and TRBJ2-3; 7 bases line up with TRBD2. After removal of 0 bases from V and 5 bases from J, the junction contained 11 bases not matched to a gene. CDR1 is DFQATT and CDR2 is SNEGSKA in the germline V gene (reference sequence). The CDR3 has 16 amino acids. The CDR3 here is CSARDQWGGSGDTQYF. In DNA form, the CDR3 reads TGCAGTGCTAGAGATCAGTGGGGGGGTAGTGGAGATACGCAGTATTTT.

This clonotype was detected ten times or more. The genes are TRBV29-1 and TRBJ1-1; D is possibly TRBD1 (6 bases). The CDR3 loop spans 13 amino acids. The ends were cut back, 7 bases at V and 1 base at J, with 13 bases in the middle. CDR1 is SQVTM and CDR2 is ANQGSEA in the germline V gene. The CDR3 protein is CSARQEWNTEAFF. DNA for the CDR3: TGCAGCGCGAGACAGGAATGGAACACTGAAGCTTTCTTT.

This clonotype was picked up many times. The J gene is TRBJ1-4, the V gene TRBV11-2, with a weak D call TRBD1 (5 bases). CDR1 is SGHAT, CDR2 FQNNGV, per germline. V lost 2 bases and J lost 8, with 12 bases in between. The CDR3 is 14 amino acids. The CDR3 spells CASSLSRVVEKLFF. As DNA, the CDR3 is TGTGCCAGCAGCTTATCCAGGGTGGTAGAAAAACTGTTTTTT.

This clonotype was picked up one time. No conserved phenylalanine or tryptophan ends this CDR3, so it is likely a read error. The chain joins TRBV24-1 to TRBJ2-1; 7 bases align to TRBD1. Germline V gene sequence: CDR1 KGHDR, CDR2 SFDVKD. The CDR3 contains 16 residues. V lost 1 base to trimming and J lost 4 bases; unmatched junction nucleotides: 6. As DNA, the CDR3 is TGTGCCACCAGTGATTTCGGGACAGCTTCTTACAATGAGCAGTTCAAC. Its translation is CATSDFGTASYNEQFN.

This clonotype showed up many times. V gene TRBV5-1 combines with J gene TRBJ2-5; the match to TRBD1 covers 11 bases. From germline, CDR1 is SGHRS and CDR2 YFSETQ. J lost 2 bases, V lost 0 bases, and 6 bases had no gene match. The CDR3 loop spans 17 amino acids. The CDR3 region has the DNA TGCGCCAGCAGCTTGGCGGACAGGGGGCGCCGACAAGAGACCCAGTACTTC. The encoded protein is CASSLADRGRRQETQYF.

This clonotype was detected ten times or more. This sequence joins TRBV5-1 and TRBJ2-5; the D gene is possibly TRBD2 (6 bases). Trimming took off 0 bases at V and 2 bases at J, with 14 bases between the two ends. The CDR3 extends over 16 amino acids. Per the germline V gene, CDR1 is SGHRS and CDR2 is YFSETQ. In DNA form, the CDR3 reads TGCGCCAGCAGCTTGGAGGGCGGGGTGACTCAAGAGACCCAGTACTTC. This encodes CASSLEGGVTQETQYF.

This clonotype was seen ten or more times. V usage is TRBV6-6 and J usage is TRBJ1-5; TRBD1 is a possible D gene (6 bases). Trimming cost V 0 bases and J 0 bases, with 15 bases left between them. CDR1 is MNHNY, CDR2 SVGAGI, per germline (reference sequence). This CDR3 is built from 18 residues. The CDR3 nucleotides read TGTGCCAGCAGTTACTCCGCCCCGGGACACAATAGCAATCAGCCCCAGCATTTT. Amino acids: CASSYSAPGHNSNQPQHF.

This clonotype appeared many times. This CDR3 reads CASSSRVAGGGKSTDTQYF. The CDR3 nucleotides are TGTGCCAGCAGCTCGAGGGTAGCGGGAGGAGGAAAAAGCACAGATACGCAGTATTTT. V gene TRBV7-9 combines with J gene TRBJ2-3; 10 bases align to TRBD2. J lost 0 bases, V lost 4 bases, and 13 bases had no gene match. CDR3 size: 19 residues. The germline CDR1 and CDR2 sequences are SEHNR and FQNEAQ (reference sequence).

This clonotype was detected many times. J is TRBJ2-1 and V is TRBV29-1; 11 bases are a match to TRBD2. The CDR3 spans 13 residues. V dropped 4 bases and J dropped 7; count of bases not matched to a gene: 3. Germline V CDR1 and CDR2: SQVTM, ANQGSEA. The DNA of the CDR3 is TGCAGCGTTGCTAGCGGGGGGATTAATGAGCAGTTCTTC. Translated, it gives CSVASGGINEQFF.

This clonotype was detected many times. The chain links TRBV4-2 to TRBJ2-1; TRBD2 aligns across 9 bases. V trimming: 0 bases; J trimming: 2 bases; junction bases outside the gene matches: 5. CDR3 length: 17 amino acids. Germline values: CDR1 LGHNA, CDR2 YNFKEQ. The CDR3 sequence is CASSQDGGGRAYNEQFF. DNA for the CDR3: TGTGCCAGCAGCCAAGACGGGGGCGGGAGGGCCTACAATGAGCAGTTCTTC.

In this sample, this clonotype turned up many times. The genes are TRBV6-1 and TRBJ2-5; 7 bases are a match to TRBD2. This CDR3 is 14 amino acids long. CDR1 and CDR2 from the germline V gene are MNHNS and SASEGT. V shed 5 bases and J 6 bases; nucleotides not matched to a gene: 9. As DNA, the CDR3 is TGTGCCAGCAGTCCGGGAGGTAGCTTACAGACCCAGTACTTC. As protein: CASSPGGSLQTQYF.

This clonotype was seen repeatedly, ten times or more. This chain connects TRBV20-1 to TRBJ2-1, with a possible D match to TRBD1 (6 bases). The CDR3 extends over 12 amino acids. Between the trimmed V and J ends, which lost 6 bases and 9 bases, there was a span of 15 bases. In germline, CDR1 is DFQATT, CDR2 SNEGSKA (reference sequence). This CDR3 is CSATTGYGEQFF. The DNA of the CDR3 is TGCAGTGCCACTACAGGGTACGGTGAGCAGTTCTTC.

This clonotype was found many times. The CDR3 coding sequence is TGTGCCAGCAGCGACGGGACCCTTGAGAATGAGCAGTTCTTC. Translation: CASSDGTLENEQFF. This sequence joins TRBV5-5 and TRBJ2-1; D might be TRBD1 or TRBD2, each matching 5 bases. From germline, CDR1 is SGHKS and CDR2 YYEKEE (reference sequence). This CDR3 is built from 14 residues. The V and J ends lost 4 bases and 7 bases respectively, with 15 bases between them. Variable domain in full (rest from reference TRBV5-5 and TRBJ2-1): DAGVTQSPTHLIKTRGQQVTLRCSPISGHKSVSWYQQVLGQGPQFIFQYYEKEERGRGNFPDRFSARQFPNYSSELNVNALLLGDSALYLCASSDGTLENEQFFGPGTRLTVL.

This clonotype was recorded a few times. V usage is TRBV7-3 and J usage is TRBJ2-5; TRBD1 agrees at 8 bases. J gave up 4 bases and V 4 bases, and 2 bases lay outside the gene matches. Germline V CDR1 and CDR2: SGHTA, FQGTGA. CDR3 length equals 13 residues. The CDR3 nucleotides are TGTGCCAGCAGCTCACAGGGGGGAGAGACCCAGTACTTC. The encoded protein is CASSSQGGETQYF.

This clonotype was seen many times. The chain is built from TRBV5-4 and TRBJ2-4; possibly TRBD1 or TRBD2 for D (5 bases each). The CDR3 contains 15 residues. Germline loops: CDR1 SGHNT, CDR2 YYREEE (reference sequence). V gave up 1 base and J gave up 6 bases, with 14 bases separating them. DNA of the CDR3: TGTGCCAGCAGCTTGCCCGGGGCGATGGGAAACATTCAGTACTTC. Amino acid sequence: CASSLPGAMGNIQYF. Together with reference TRBV5-4 and TRBJ2-4, the CDR3 gives the full variable domain: ETGVTQSPTHLIKTRGQQVTLRCSSQSGHNTVSWYQQALGQGPQFIFQYYREEENGRGNFPPRFSGLQFPNYSSELNVNALELDDSALYLCASSLPGAMGNIQYFGAGTRLSVL.

This clonotype was recorded at least ten times. The CDR3 region has the DNA TGCGCCAGCAGCTACACTAGCGGTTACAATGAGCAGTTCTTC. It encodes CASSYTSGYNEQFF. V is TRBV5-1 and J is TRBJ2-1, with TRBD2 identical over 8 bases. Germline loops: CDR1 SGHRS, CDR2 YFSETQ. The V segment lost 3 bases and the J segment 4 bases; nucleotides outside the gene matches: 3. The CDR3 covers 14 residues.

This clonotype was seen repeatedly, ten times or more. This chain links TRBV5-1 with TRBJ2-1; D uncertain. V was cut by 0 bases and J by 0 bases, with 10 bases left in between. Germline CDR1 and CDR2: SGHRS and YFSETQ. The CDR3 runs 16 residues. Written as DNA, the CDR3 is TGCGCCAGCAGCTTGGGAAGTCGGAGCTCCTACAATGAGCAGTTCTTC. Translated: CASSLGSRSSYNEQFF.

This clonotype has a count of ten or more. The chain links TRBV20-1 to TRBJ1-1, with D possibly being TRBD1 (6 bases). This CDR3 region has 15 residues. V was shortened by 4 bases and J by 6 bases, with 21 bases between the two germline ends. Germline CDR1 DFQATT, CDR2 SNEGSKA (reference sequence). The CDR3 here is CSATETGLVGAEAFF. The CDR3 DNA is TGCAGTGCTACAGAAACAGGGTTGGTAGGGGCTGAAGCTTTCTTT.

This clonotype was picked up many times. This chain joins TRBV7-2 and TRBJ2-7, with D perhaps matching TRBD2 (6 bases). The CDR3 is made up of 15 amino acids. V was pared by 5 bases and J by 5 bases, with 19 bases between. Looked up from germline, CDR1 is SGHTA and CDR2 is FQGNSA. The CDR3 DNA reads TGTGCCAGCAGCCAGGGACCGTGGACGGGGGACGAGCAGTACTTC. It encodes CASSQGPWTGDEQYF.